These 22 T cell receptor beta chains originate from one sample sequenced in a study of cytomegalovirus exposure and HLA in healthy donors. A multiplex PCR was run with 60 Vbeta primers and 13 Jbeta primers. The assay was immunoSEQ multiplex PCR, and TCRdb's table has in-frame clones only and misses some. The table lists fewer than 150,000 clones, 70% to 75% of them singletons. The source material was PBMCs. These receptor sequences come from a human donor in good health.

The chain joins TRBV27 to TRBJ1-3, with D hard to call. This CDR3 is built from 15 residues. From germline, CDR1 is MNHEY and CDR2 SMNVEV (reference sequence). V was shortened by 5 bases and J by 4 bases, with 15 bases between the two germline ends. CDR3 DNA sequence: TGTGCCAGCAGTCCGTCGGGTCTTGGGGGAAACACCATATATTTT. This translates into CASSPSGLGGNTIYF.

V usage is TRBV5-4 and J usage is TRBJ2-3, with a weak D call TRBD2 (6 bases). The V and J ends lost 4 bases and 7 bases respectively, with 22 bases between them. Germline loops: CDR1 SGHNT, CDR2 YYREEE (reference sequence). The CDR3 totals 16 residues. Written as DNA, the CDR3 is TGTGCCAGCAGCACGGCCAGCGCGGGATTCCCCCATACGCAGTATTTT. This codes for CASSTASAGFPHTQYF.

This clone was counted between two and nine times. The CDR3, as DNA: TGTGCCAGCAGCTCGATTGAGGCAGAAGAGACCCAGTACTTC. Amino acids: CASSSIEAEETQYF. The chain recombines TRBV9 with TRBJ2-5; D unresolved. CDR1 and CDR2 from the germline V gene are SGDLS and YYNGEE. V was cut by 4 bases and J by 3 bases, with 13 bases left in between. The CDR3 consists of 14 residues.

The J gene is TRBJ2-7, the V gene TRBV28, with D possibly TRBD2 on 5 matching bases. V lost 2 bases to trimming and J lost 7 bases, with 15 bases between them. The CDR3 covers 14 residues. CDR1 MDHEN and CDR2 SYDVKM come from the germline V gene. CDR3 DNA sequence: TGTGCCAGCAGTTTAGTTAAGGTGGAGCGGGAGCAGTACTTC. Encoded protein: CASSLVKVEREQYF.

The J gene is TRBJ2-1, the V gene TRBV2; TRBD1 might be the D (7 bases). Germline CDR1 is SNHLY and CDR2 is FYNNEI. With 5 bases removed from V and 2 bases from J, the gap between germline ends came to 13 bases. CDR3 length: 15 amino acids. The CDR3 sequence: CASSRGTVTYNEQFF. The CDR3 region has the DNA TGTGCCAGCAGTCGCGGGACAGTAACCTACAATGAGCAGTTCTTC.

This clone was picked up a small number of times. CDR3: CASGGNRGLPYEQYF. Written as DNA, the CDR3 is TGTGCCAGCGGGGGTAATCGGGGACTACCATACGAGCAGTACTTC. This chain joins TRBV6-5 and TRBJ2-7, with 7 bases identical to TRBD2. In germline, CDR1 is MNHEY, CDR2 SVGAGI. V shed 8 bases, J shed 4 bases, and the junction held 14 bases outside the gene matches. The CDR3 covers 15 residues.

The rearrangement uses TRBV5-1 and TRBJ2-1, with TRBD2 identical over 14 bases. The germline CDR1 and CDR2 sequences are SGHRS and YFSETQ. V was pared by 4 bases and J by 8 bases, with 2 bases of the junction left unmatched. The CDR3 has 14 residues. The DNA of the CDR3 is TGCGCCAGCAGCGGGACTAGCGGGGGCTATGAGCAGTTCTTC. It codes for CASSGTSGGYEQFF.

The chain is built from TRBV10-3 and TRBJ2-1, with 10 bases that match TRBD2. Germline values: CDR1 ENHRY, CDR2 SYGVKD. After removal of 2 bases from V and 8 bases from J, the junction contained 9 bases not matched to a gene. The CDR3 spans 16 residues. The DNA of the CDR3 is TGTGCCATCAGTGAGCCGACCGGGACTAGCGTCTATGAGCAGTTCTTC. It translates to CAISEPTGTSVYEQFF.

The sample holds a few counts of this clone. V usage is TRBV11-2 and J usage is TRBJ2-7; 8 bases line up with TRBD1. CDR3 length equals 12 residues. With 8 bases clipped from V and 2 bases from J, the junction kept 2 bases outside the gene matches. Germline CDR1 SGHAT, CDR2 FQNNGV. CDR3: CASEDRAYEQYF. As DNA, the CDR3 is TGTGCCAGCGAGGACAGGGCCTACGAGCAGTACTTC.

V usage is TRBV29-1 and J usage is TRBJ1-1, with TRBD1 matching 7 bases. CDR1 SQVTM and CDR2 ANQGSEA come from the germline V gene. After removal of 7 bases from V and 7 bases from J, the junction contained 9 bases not matched to a gene. The CDR3 runs to 12 residues. The CDR3 spells CSATGDNGEAFF. CDR3 DNA sequence: TGCAGCGCCACAGGGGATAATGGTGAAGCTTTCTTT.

A single count supports this clone. V gene TRBV18 combines with J gene TRBJ2-2, with TRBD1 matching over 8 bases. The V gene's germline CDR1 is KGHSH and CDR2 LQKENI. Trimming at V came to 0 bases and at J to 6 bases, leaving 9 bases not matched to a gene. CDR3 length equals 17 residues. DNA of the CDR3: TGTGCCAGCTCACCACCGGCCGGGACAGGACGCGCCGGGGAGCTGTTTTTT. Amino acid sequence: CASSPPAGTGRAGELFF.

The CDR3 nucleotides read TGCGCCAGCAGCTTAGGCCTAGCGGGGGTTCACACCGGGGAGCTGTTTTTT. This gives the protein CASSLGLAGVHTGELFF. The chain joins TRBV5-1 to TRBJ2-2; 10 nucleotides align to TRBD2. Trimming cost V 2 bases and J 3 bases; bases outside gene matches: 7. Germline assignment: CDR1 SGHRS and CDR2 YFSETQ. This CDR3 comprises 17 residues.

The rearrangement links TRBV4-1 to TRBJ1-2; D is unresolved. Trimming shortened V by 0 bases and J by 0 bases, and 5 bases separated the two germline ends. CDR3 length equals 14 residues. Germline assignment: CDR1 MGHRA and CDR2 YSYEKL. CDR3 sequence: CASSQDSANYGYTF. Written as DNA, the CDR3 is TGCGCCAGCAGCCAAGATTCGGCTAACTATGGCTACACCTTC.

This clone came up a few times. The chain's CDR3 is CASSPGSEGQPQHF. The CDR3 bases are TGTGCCAGCTCACCAGGGAGTGAGGGTCAGCCCCAGCATTTT. The rearrangement uses TRBV18 and TRBJ1-5; no definite D call. The germline V gene has CDR1 KGHSH and CDR2 LQKENI. V lost 2 bases, J lost 6 bases, and 11 bases lay in between. The CDR3 is 14 amino acids.

The chain combines TRBV10-3 with TRBJ2-7; D is perhaps TRBD2 (6 bases). The germline V gene encodes CDR1 ENHRY and CDR2 SYGVKD. V lost 10 bases and J 6 bases, leaving 25 bases between the germline ends. The CDR3 is made up of 15 amino acids. The CDR3 sequence is CATRAAGDGRGEQYF. DNA of the CDR3: TGTGCCACCAGGGCGGCAGGAGACGGGAGAGGCGAGCAGTACTTC.

This rearrangement joins TRBV5-6 to TRBJ2-2, with 10 bases that match TRBD1. Germline values: CDR1 SGHDT, CDR2 YYEEEE. The CDR3 spans 14 residues. The V and J ends lost 8 bases and 2 bases, in that order; junction bases with no gene match: 3. CDR3 coding DNA: TGTGCCAGGGGACAGGGGAAAAACACCGGGGAGCTGTTTTTT. It translates to CARGQGKNTGELFF.

This clone was recorded once. The germline gene is not matched at one end of the junction; a read error may be the cause. V gene TRBV2 combines with J gene TRBJ1-1; maybe TRBD1 (5 bases). This CDR3 contains 13 residues. Germline V lookup: CDR1 SNHLY, CDR2 FYNNEI. CDR3 residues: CASSISPGEGFSF. DNA for the CDR3: TGTGCCAGCAGTATATCCCCGGGGGAAGGGTTCTCCTTT.

V usage is TRBV5-1 and J usage is TRBJ2-5; 10 nucleotides align to TRBD2. Germline V gene lookup returns CDR1 SGHRS and CDR2 YFSETQ. V was pared by 3 bases and J by 5 bases, with 10 bases of the junction left unmatched. This CDR3 is built from 16 residues. DNA of the CDR3: TGCGCCAGCAGCTCCAGCCGTCTAGCGGGGGTGGAGACCCAGTACTTC. Amino acids: CASSSSRLAGVETQYF. The whole variable domain, remainder taken from reference TRBV5-1 and TRBJ2-5, is KAGVTQTPRYLIKTRGQQVTLSCSPISGHRSVSWYQQTPGQGLQFLFEYFSETQRNKGNFPGRFSGRQFSNSRSEMNVSTLELGDSALYLCASSSSRLAGVETQYFGPGTRLLVL.

The chain joins TRBV7-3 to TRBJ2-1, with TRBD2 matching over 9 bases. V was clipped by 0 bases and J by 1 base; unmatched bases: 4. The CDR3 covers 17 residues. Germline loops: CDR1 SGHTA, CDR2 FQGTGA. DNA of the CDR3: TGTGCCAGCAGCTTAACGGCGGGGGGGGGTTCCTACAATGAGCAGTTCTTC. Its protein is CASSLTAGGGSYNEQFF.

The V call is TRBV6-1, the J call TRBJ2-1; a possible D gene is TRBD2 (6 bases). This CDR3 spans 12 amino acids. Trimming left V 11 bases short and J 4 bases short, with 12 bases between. The germline CDR1 and CDR2 sequences are MNHNS and SASEGT. The CDR3 DNA reads as TGTGCCGGGGGGAAAGTATACAATGAGCAGTTCTTC. Residues: CAGGKVYNEQFF.

This clone was detected a few times. This chain links TRBV2 with TRBJ1-2; D unresolved. The germline CDR1 and CDR2 sequences are SNHLY and FYNNEI. This CDR3 is 15 amino acids long. V gave up 1 base and J gave up 7 bases, with 16 bases separating them. The CDR3 DNA reads as TGTGCCAGCAGTGAAGGAGGGCAGGTCCTTTCTGGCTACACCTTC. This translates into CASSEGGQVLSGYTF. Using reference TRBV2 and TRBJ1-2 for the parts outside the CDR3, the full variable domain is EPEVTQTPSHQVTQMGQEVILRCVPISNHLYFYWYRQILGQKVEFLVSFYNNEISEKSEIFDDQFSVERPDGSNFTLKIRSTKLEDSAMYFCASSEGGQVLSGYTFGSGTRLTVV.

The V and J genes are TRBV19 and TRBJ1-5; the D is unclear. From germline, CDR1 is LNHDA and CDR2 SQIVND (reference sequence). This CDR3 is built from 15 residues. V lost 5 bases and J 4 bases, leaving 15 bases between the germline ends. CDR3 sequence reads: CASSAYRVSNQPQHF. CDR3 in DNA: TGTGCCAGTAGTGCATACCGGGTATCTAATCAGCCCCAGCATTTT.